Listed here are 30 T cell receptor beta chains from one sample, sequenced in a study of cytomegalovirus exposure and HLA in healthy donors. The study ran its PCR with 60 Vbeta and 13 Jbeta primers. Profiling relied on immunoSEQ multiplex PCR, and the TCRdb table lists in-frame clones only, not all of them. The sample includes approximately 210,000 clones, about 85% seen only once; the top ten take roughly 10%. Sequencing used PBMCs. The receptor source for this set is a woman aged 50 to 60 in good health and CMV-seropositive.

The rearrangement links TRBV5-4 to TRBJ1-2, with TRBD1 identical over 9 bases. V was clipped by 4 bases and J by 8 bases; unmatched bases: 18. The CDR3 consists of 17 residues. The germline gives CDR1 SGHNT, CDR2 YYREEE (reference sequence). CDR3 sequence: CASSPPGQGAFGRGYTF. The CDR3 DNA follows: TGTGCCAGCAGCCCACCGGGACAGGGTGCTTTCGGGAGAGGCTACACCTTC.

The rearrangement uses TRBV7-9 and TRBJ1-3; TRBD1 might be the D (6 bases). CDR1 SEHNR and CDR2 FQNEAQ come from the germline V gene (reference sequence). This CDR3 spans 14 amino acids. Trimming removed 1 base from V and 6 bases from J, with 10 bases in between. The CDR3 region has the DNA TGTGCCAGCAGCTTAGTCAGGGGTCTAAACACCATATATTTT. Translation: CASSLVRGLNTIYF.

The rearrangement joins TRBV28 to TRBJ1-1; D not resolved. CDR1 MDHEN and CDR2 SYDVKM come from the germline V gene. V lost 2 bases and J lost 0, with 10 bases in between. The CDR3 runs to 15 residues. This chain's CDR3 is CASSLTSRVNTEAFF. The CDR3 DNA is TGTGCCAGCAGTTTAACGTCGAGGGTGAACACTGAAGCTTTCTTT. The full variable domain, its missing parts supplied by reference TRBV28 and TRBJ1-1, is DVKVTQSSRYLVKRTGEKVFLECVQDMDHENMFWYRQDPGLGLRLIYFSYDVKMKEKGDIPEGYSVSREKKERFSLILESASTNQTSMYLCASSLTSRVNTEAFFGQGTRLTVV.

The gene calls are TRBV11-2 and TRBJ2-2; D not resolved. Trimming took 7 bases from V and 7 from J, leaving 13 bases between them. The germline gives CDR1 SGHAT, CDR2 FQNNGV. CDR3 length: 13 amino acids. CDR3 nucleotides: TGTGCCAGCACCCCGGTTTCCGGCGGGGAGCTGTTTTTT. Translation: CASTPVSGGELFF.

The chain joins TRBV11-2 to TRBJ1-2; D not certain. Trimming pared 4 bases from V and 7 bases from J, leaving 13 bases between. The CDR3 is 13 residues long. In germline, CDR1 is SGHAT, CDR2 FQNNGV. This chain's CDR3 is CASSSVRGPGYTF. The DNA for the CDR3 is TGTGCCAGCAGCTCTGTGCGGGGTCCTGGCTACACCTTC.

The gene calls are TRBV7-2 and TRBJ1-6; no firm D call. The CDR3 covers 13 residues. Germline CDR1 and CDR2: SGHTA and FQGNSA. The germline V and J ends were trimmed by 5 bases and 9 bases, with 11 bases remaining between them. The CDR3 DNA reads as TGTGCCAGCAGCCTCGACGGGATTTCACCCCTCCACTTT. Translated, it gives CASSLDGISPLHF.

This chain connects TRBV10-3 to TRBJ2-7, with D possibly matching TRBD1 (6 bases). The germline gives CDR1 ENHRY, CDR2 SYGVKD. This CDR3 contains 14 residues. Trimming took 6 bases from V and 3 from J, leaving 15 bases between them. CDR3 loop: CAIRSGQDFYEQYF. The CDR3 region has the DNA TGTGCCATCAGGTCGGGACAAGACTTCTACGAGCAGTACTTC.

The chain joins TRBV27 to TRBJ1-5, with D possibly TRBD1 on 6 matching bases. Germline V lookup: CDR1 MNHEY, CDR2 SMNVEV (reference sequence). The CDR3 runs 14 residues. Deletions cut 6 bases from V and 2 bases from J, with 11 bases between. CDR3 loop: CASRKQGRNQPQHF. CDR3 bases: TGTGCCAGCAGGAAACAGGGACGCAATCAGCCCCAGCATTTT.

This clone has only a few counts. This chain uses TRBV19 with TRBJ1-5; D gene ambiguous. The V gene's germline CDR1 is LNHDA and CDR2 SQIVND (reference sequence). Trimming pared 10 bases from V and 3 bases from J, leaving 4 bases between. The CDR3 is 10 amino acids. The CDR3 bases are TGTGCCATTTACAATCAGCCCCAGCATTTT. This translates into CAIYNQPQHF.

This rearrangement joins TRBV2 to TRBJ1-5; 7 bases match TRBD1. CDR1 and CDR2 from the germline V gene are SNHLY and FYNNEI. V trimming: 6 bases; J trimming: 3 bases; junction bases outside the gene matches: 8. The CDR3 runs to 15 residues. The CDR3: CASSVETGNNQPQHF. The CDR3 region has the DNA TGTGCCAGCAGCGTCGAGACAGGGAACAATCAGCCCCAGCATTTT.

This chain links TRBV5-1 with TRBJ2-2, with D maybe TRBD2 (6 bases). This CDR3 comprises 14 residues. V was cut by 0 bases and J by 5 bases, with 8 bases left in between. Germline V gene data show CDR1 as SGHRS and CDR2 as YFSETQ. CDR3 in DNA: TGCGCCAGCAGCTTGGCCGCGGGGACCGGGGAGCTGTTTTTT. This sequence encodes CASSLAAGTGELFF.

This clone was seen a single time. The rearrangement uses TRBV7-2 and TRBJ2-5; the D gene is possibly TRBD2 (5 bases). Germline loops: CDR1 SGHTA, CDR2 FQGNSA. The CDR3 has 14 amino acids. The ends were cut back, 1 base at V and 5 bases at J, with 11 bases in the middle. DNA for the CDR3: TGTGCCAGCAGCTTAGACCCGGGAACGGAGACCCAGTACTTC. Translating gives CASSLDPGTETQYF.

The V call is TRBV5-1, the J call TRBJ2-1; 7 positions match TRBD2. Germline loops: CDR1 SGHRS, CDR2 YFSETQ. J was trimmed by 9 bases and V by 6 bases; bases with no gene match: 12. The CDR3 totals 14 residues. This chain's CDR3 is CASNIGGGRSEQFF. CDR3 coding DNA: TGCGCCAGCAATATTGGCGGGGGAAGGAGTGAGCAGTTCTTC. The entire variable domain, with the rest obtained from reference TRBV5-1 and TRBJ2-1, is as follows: KAGVTQTPRYLIKTRGQQVTLSCSPISGHRSVSWYQQTPGQGLQFLFEYFSETQRNKGNFPGRFSGRQFSNSRSEMNVSTLELGDSALYLCASNIGGGRSEQFFGPGTRLTVL.

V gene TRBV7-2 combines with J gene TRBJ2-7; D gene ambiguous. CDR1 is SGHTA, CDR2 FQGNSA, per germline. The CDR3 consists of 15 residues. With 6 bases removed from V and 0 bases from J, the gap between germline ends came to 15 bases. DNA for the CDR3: TGTGCCAGCAGTCAGTTTTTGGCCTCCTCCTACGAGCAGTACTTC. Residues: CASSQFLASSYEQYF.

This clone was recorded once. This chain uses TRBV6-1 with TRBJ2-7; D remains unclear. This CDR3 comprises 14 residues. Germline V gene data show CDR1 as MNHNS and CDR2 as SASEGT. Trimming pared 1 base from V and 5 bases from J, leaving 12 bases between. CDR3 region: CASSEVGSRNEQYF. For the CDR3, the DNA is TGTGCCAGCAGTGAAGTGGGTAGCCGCAACGAGCAGTACTTC.

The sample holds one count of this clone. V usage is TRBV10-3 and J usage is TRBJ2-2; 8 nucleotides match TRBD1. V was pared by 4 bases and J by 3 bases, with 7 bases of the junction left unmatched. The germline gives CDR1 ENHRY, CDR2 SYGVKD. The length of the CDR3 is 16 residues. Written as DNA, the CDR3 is TGTGCCATCAGTGCCGAAAAGACAGGGGACACCGGGGAGCTGTTTTTT. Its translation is CAISAEKTGDTGELFF.

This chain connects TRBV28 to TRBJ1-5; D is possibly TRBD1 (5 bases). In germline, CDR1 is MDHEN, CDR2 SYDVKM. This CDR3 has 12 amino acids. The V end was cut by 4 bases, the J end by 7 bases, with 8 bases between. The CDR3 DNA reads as TGTGCCAGCAGTTGGGGGGGGCAGCCCCAGCATTTT. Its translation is CASSWGGQPQHF.

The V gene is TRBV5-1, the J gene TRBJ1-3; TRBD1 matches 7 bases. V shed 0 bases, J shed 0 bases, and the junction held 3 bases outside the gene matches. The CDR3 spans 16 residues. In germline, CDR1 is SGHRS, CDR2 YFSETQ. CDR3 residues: CASSLGGTDSGNTIYF. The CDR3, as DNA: TGCGCCAGCAGCTTGGGGGGGACAGACTCTGGAAACACCATATATTTT.

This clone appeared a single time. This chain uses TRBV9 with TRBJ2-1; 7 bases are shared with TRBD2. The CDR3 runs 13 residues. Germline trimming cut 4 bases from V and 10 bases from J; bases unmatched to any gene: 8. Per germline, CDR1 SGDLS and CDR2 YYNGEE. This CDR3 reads CASSFSGVGEQFF. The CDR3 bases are TGTGCCAGCAGCTTCAGCGGGGTAGGGGAGCAGTTCTTC.

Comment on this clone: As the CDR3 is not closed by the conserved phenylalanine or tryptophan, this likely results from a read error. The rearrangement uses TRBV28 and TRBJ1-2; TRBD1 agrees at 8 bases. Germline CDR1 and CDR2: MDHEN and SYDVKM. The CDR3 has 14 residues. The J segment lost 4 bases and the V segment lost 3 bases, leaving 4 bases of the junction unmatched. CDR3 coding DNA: TGTGCCAGCAGTTTCAGGGGGCGGGTCTATGGCTACACCCTC. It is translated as CASSFRGRVYGYTL.

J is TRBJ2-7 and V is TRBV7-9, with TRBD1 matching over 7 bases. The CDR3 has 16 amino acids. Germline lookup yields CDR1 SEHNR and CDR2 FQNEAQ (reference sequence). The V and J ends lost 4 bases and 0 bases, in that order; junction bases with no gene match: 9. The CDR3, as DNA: TGTGCCAGCAGCTCGCAACCACAGGGGAGCTCCTACGAGCAGTACTTC. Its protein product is CASSSQPQGSSYEQYF.

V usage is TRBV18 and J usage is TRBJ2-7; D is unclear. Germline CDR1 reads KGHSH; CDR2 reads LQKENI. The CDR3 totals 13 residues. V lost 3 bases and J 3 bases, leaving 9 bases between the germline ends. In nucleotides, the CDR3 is TGTGCCAGCTCACCGGAGACCCACTACGAGCAGTACTTC. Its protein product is CASSPETHYEQYF.

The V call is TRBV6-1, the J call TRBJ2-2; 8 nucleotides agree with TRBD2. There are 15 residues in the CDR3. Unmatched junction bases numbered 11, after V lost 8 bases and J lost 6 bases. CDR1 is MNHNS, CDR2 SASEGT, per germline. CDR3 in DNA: TGTGCCAGCCAACTAATAGCGGGGTTTGCCGGGGAGCTGTTTTTT. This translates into CASQLIAGFAGELFF.

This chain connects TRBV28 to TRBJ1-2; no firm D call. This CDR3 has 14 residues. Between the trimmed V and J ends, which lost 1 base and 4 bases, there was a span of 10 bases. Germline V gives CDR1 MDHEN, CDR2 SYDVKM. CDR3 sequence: CASSLLGSGYGYTF. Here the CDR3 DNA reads TGTGCCAGCAGTTTATTGGGTTCAGGCTATGGCTACACCTTC.

The CDR3 protein is CSVGQDRGVQPQHF. The DNA of the CDR3 is TGCAGCGTTGGTCAAGACAGGGGTGTGCAGCCCCAGCATTTT. The rearrangement links TRBV29-1 to TRBJ1-5; TRBD1 matches 8 bases. The V gene's germline CDR1 is SQVTM and CDR2 ANQGSEA. After removal of 4 bases from V and 7 bases from J, the junction contained 9 bases not matched to a gene. There are 14 residues in the CDR3.

The DNA for the CDR3 is TGTGCCAGCAGTCCCTGGGACAGGGGGAGCACAGATACGCAGTATTTT. Translating it yields CASSPWDRGSTDTQYF. J is TRBJ2-3 and V is TRBV27; 11 nucleotides line up with TRBD1. Germline V lookup: CDR1 MNHEY, CDR2 SMNVEV (reference sequence). This CDR3 has 16 amino acids. V lost 5 bases, J lost 0 bases, and 4 bases stayed unmatched.

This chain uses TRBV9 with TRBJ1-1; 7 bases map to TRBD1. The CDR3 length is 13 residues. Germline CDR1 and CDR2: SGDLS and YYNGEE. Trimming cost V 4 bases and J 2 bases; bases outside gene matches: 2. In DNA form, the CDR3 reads TGTGCCAGCAGCCGGGACAGAAACACTGAAGCTTTCTTT. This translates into CASSRDRNTEAFF.

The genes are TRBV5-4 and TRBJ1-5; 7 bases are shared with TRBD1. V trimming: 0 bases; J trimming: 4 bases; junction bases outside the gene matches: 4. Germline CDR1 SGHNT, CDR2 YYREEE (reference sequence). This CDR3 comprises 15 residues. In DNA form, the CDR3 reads TGTGCCAGCAGCTTGGGGGGACAGACGAATCAGCCCCAGCATTTT. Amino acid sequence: CASSLGGQTNQPQHF.

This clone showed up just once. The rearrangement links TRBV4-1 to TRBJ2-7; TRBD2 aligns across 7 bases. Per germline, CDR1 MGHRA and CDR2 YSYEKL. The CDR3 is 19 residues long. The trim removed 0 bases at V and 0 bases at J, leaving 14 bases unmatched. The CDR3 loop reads CASSQESPQLGGSSYEQYF. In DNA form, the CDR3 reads TGCGCCAGCAGCCAAGAAAGCCCCCAGTTGGGCGGGAGCTCCTACGAGCAGTACTTC.

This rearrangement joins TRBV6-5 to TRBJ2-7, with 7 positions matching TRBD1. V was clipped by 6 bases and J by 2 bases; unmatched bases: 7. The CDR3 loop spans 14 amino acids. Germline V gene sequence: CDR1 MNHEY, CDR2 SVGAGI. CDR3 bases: TGTGCCAGCAGCCGACAGGGCGAGACCTACGAGCAGTACTTC. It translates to CASSRQGETYEQYF.